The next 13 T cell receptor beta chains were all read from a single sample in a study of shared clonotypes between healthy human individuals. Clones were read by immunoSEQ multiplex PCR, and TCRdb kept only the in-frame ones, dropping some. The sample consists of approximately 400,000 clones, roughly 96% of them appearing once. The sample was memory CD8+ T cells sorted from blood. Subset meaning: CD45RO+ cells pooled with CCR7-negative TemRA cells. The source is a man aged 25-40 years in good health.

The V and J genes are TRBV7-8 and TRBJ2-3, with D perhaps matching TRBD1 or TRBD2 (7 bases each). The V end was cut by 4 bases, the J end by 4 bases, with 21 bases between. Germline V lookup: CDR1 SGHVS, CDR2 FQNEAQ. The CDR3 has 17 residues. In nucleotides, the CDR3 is TGTGCCAGCAGCTGGGGGGGACAGTCCAACTCAGCAGATACGCAGTATTTT. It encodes CASSWGGQSNSADTQYF.

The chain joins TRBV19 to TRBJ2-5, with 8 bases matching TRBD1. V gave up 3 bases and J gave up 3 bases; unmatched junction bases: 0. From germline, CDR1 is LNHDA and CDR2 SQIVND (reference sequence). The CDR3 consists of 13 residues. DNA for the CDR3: TGTGCCAGTAGTATGGACAGGGAAGAGACCCAGTACTTC. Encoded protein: CASSMDREETQYF.

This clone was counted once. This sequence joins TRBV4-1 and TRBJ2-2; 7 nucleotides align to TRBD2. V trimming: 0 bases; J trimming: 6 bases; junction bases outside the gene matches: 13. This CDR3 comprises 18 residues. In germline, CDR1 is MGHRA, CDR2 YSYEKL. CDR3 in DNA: TGCGCCAGCAGCCAAGAATTCACTCTCCGGGAGGACCCCGGGGAGCTGTTTTTT. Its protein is CASSQEFTLREDPGELFF.

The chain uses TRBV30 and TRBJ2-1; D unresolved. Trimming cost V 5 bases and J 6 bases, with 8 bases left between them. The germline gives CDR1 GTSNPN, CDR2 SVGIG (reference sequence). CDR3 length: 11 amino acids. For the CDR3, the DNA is TGTGCCTGGGGAAGGAGCAATGAGCAGTTCTTC. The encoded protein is CAWGRSNEQFF. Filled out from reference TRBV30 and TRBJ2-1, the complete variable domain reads SQTIHQWPATLVQPVGSPLSLECTVEGTSNPNLYWYRQAAGRGLQLLFYSVGIGQISSEVPQNLSASRPQDRQFILSSKKLLLSDSGFYLCAWGRSNEQFFGPGTRLTVL.

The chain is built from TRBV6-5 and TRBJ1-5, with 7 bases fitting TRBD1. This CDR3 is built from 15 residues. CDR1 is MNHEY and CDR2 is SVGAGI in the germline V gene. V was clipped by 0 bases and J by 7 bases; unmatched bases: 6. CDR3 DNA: TGTGCCAGCAGTTACTCGACACAGGGGAGGCAGCCCCAGCATTTT. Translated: CASSYSTQGRQPQHF.

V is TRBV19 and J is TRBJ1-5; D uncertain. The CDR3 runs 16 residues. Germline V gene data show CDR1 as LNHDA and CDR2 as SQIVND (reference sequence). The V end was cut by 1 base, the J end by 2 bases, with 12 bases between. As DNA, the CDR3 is TGTGCCAGTAGTATAGTTTTCAGGCAGGGCAATCAGCCCCAGCATTTT. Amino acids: CASSIVFRQGNQPQHF.

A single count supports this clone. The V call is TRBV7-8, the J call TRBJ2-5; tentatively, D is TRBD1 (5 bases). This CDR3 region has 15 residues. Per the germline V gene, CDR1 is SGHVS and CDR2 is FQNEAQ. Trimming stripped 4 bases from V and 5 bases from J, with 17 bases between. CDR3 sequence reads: CASSSRGPYRETQYF. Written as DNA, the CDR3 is TGTGCCAGCAGCTCAAGGGGCCCCTACCGGGAGACCCAGTACTTC.

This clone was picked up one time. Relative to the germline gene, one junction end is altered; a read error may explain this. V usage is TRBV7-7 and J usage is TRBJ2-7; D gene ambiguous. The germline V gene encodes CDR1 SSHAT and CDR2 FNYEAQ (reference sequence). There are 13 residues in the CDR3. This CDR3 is CASSLEVTTEQYF. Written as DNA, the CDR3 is TGTGCTAGCAGCTTAGAAGTAACTACGGAGCAGTACTTC.

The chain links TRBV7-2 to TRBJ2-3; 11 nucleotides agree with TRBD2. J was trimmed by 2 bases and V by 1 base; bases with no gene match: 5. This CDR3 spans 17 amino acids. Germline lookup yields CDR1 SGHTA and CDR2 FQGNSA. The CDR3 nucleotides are TGTGCCAGCAGCTTAGGTCTAGCGGGAGGTCTCACAGATACGCAGTATTTT. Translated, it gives CASSLGLAGGLTDTQYF.

The CDR3: CASSLAGPHSGNTIYF. CDR3 coding DNA: TGTGCCAGCAGCTTAGCGGGACCGCACTCTGGAAACACCATATATTTT. This chain uses TRBV7-6 with TRBJ1-3; D possibly corresponds to TRBD1 (5 bases). V shed 0 bases and J shed 0 bases, with 9 bases lying between them. The CDR3 spans 16 residues. Germline CDR1 is SGHVS and CDR2 is FNYEAQ.

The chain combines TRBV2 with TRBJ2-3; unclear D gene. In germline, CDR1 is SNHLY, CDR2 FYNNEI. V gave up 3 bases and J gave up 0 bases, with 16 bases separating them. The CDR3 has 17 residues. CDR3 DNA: TGTGCCAGCAGTGATACGTGGCGGACCACTAGCACAGATACGCAGTATTTT. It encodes CASSDTWRTTSTDTQYF.

CDR3 protein: CASSPLVSRSNQPQHF. Written as DNA, the CDR3 is TGTGCCAGCAGCCCTTTGGTATCGAGAAGCAATCAGCCCCAGCATTTT. V usage is TRBV4-2 and J usage is TRBJ1-5; the D is unclear. This CDR3 comprises 16 residues. Per the germline V gene, CDR1 is LGHNA and CDR2 is YNFKEQ. Between the trimmed V and J ends, which lost 4 bases and 1 base, there was a span of 14 bases.

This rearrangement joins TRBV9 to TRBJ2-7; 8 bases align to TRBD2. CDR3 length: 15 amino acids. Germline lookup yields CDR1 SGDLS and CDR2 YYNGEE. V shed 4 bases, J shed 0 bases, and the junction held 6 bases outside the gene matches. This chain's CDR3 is CASSPDGGGSYEQYF. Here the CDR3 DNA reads TGTGCCAGCAGCCCCGACGGGGGGGGCTCCTACGAGCAGTACTTC.